These T cell receptor beta chains were read from a single sample in a study of CD8 T cells in ankylosing spondylitis. TCRdb re-derived calls from the 5' RACE reads in MiXCR, one entry per CDR3 protein. The data hold some 800,000 distinct CDR3 sequences, with 12% observed a single time. What was sequenced was blood, either unsorted or a sorted T cell fraction (not recorded which). Source of these receptors: a male donor with ankylosing spondylitis. CDR3s include the opening cysteine and the closing phenylalanine or tryptophan. A D gene is named only where the DNA matches it firmly. Clone sizes are given selectively: once, few, many, or a class where the clone is expanded.

TRBV20-1	TRBJ1-1	-	few	TGCAGTGCTAGAACCACCACTAAACCTGAAGCTTTCTTT	CSARTTTKPEAFF
TRBV28	TRBJ2-3	TRBD1	many	TGTGCCAGCAGCCGTGACAGGGGTGGAGATACGCAGTATTTT	CASSRDRGGDTQYF
TRBV28	TRBJ1-5	-	few	TGTGCCAGCAGGCAACCCGGGGGCAGGGAACAGCCCCAGCATTTT	CASRQPGGREQPQHF
TRBV5-1	TRBJ1-4	-	many	TGCGCCAGCAGCTCGGGAGGTAATAATGAAAAACTGTTTTTT	CASSSGGNNEKLFF
TRBV28	TRBJ1-4	-	-	TGTGCCAGCAGTGGGCAGACAAATGAAAAACTGTTTTTT	CASSGQTNEKLFF
TRBV7-8	TRBJ1-1	TRBD1	once	TGTGCCAGCAGCCTCGGACAGGGGGCATTCAACACTGAAGCTTTCTTT	CASSLGQGAFNTEAFF
TRBV29-1	TRBJ1-1	-	-	TGCAGCGGGTGGACGGGGGGCAACACTGAAGCTTTCTTT	CSGWTGGNTEAFF
TRBV29-1	TRBJ2-1	TRBD2	few	TGCAGCGTGGCCGGGACTAGCGGGACGGATGAGCAGTTCTTC	CSVAGTSGTDEQFF
TRBV7-2	TRBJ2-3	TRBD1	few	TGTGCCAGCAGCCGGCTCCGGGACAGGGGGCAAACGCAGTATTTT	CASSRLRDRGQTQYF
TRBV5-1	TRBJ1-6	TRBD1	many	TGTGCCAGCAGCCTGGGACAGCCTAATTCACCCCTCCACTTT	CASSLGQPNSPLHF
TRBV7-2	TRBJ1-6	-	-	TGTGCCAGCAGCTTATGGTTGGCGCCGGTGGGTACACCTCTCCACTTT	CASSLWLAPVGTPLHF
TRBV7-2	TRBJ2-7	TRBD1	few	TGTGCCAGCAGCTGGACCCGCGGACAGGTTAAACTATACGAGCAGTACTTC	CASSWTRGQVKLYEQYF
TRBV18	TRBJ2-7	-	-	TGTGCCAGCTCACTGACAGACTTGGACTCTTCCTACGAGCAGTACTTC	CASSLTDLDSSYEQYF
TRBV29-1	TRBJ2-7	-	many	TGCAGCGTTGAAGACGGTTATGCCTACGAGCAGTACTTC	CSVEDGYAYEQYF
TRBV20-1	TRBJ1-4	-	few	TGCAGTGCTAGGTTAGACGGCGTCCCGGTAAAACTGTTTTTT	CSARLDGVPVKLFF
TRBV3-1	TRBJ2-4	-	-	TGTGCCAGCAGCCTATTGATGGGGATTCAGTACTTC	CASSLLMGIQYF
TRBV10-3	TRBJ2-2	-	-	TGTGCCATCAGTGAGTTCCGGTCGAGTACGAACACCGGGGAGCTGTTTTTT	CAISEFRSSTNTGELFF
TRBV7-2	TRBJ2-7	TRBD1	many	TGTGCCAGCAGCCCCCGGGGGACAGGGGACTCCCACATCTACGAGCAGTACTTC	CASSPRGTGDSHIYEQYF
TRBV7-9	TRBJ1-2	-	few	TGTGCCAGCAGCCGGGAAGGGGTAGGCTACACCTTC	CASSREGVGYTF
TRBV10-2	TRBJ2-1	-	-	TGCGCCAGCAGTAGACCCGGACAGTACAATGAGCAGTTCTTC	CASSRPGQYNEQFF
TRBV7-9	TRBJ1-1	TRBD1	-	TGTGCCAGCAGCTCGGGACAGGGGTTTTATGACACTGAAGCTTTCTTT	CASSSGQGFYDTEAFF
TRBV6-5	TRBJ2-6	-	few	TGTGCCAGCAGTTACGGCAGGGCTGGGGCCAACGTCCTGACTTTC	CASSYGRAGANVLTF
TRBV20-1	TRBJ2-2	TRBD2	-	TGCAGTGCTAGGGCCGGGAGTACGGGGGGAAACACCGGGGAGCTGTTTTTT	CSARAGSTGGNTGELFF
TRBV9	TRBJ2-3	TRBD2	few	TGTGCCAGCAGCCCCCGGACTAGCGGGTCTCCCTTCACAGATACGCAGTATTTT	CASSPRTSGSPFTDTQYF
TRBV20-1	TRBJ1-2	-	-	TGCAGTGCGGGGGATAACTATGGCTACACCTTC	CSAGDNYGYTF
TRBV5-1	TRBJ2-5	TRBD1	few	TGCGCCAGCAGCCCCGCCGGGACAGCGTCGACCCAGTACTTC	CASSPAGTASTQYF
TRBV7-2	TRBJ1-5	-	many	TGTGCCAGCAGCTCCGAGGCTACAACGACCCAGCATTTT	CASSSEATTTQHF
TRBV19	TRBJ2-1	TRBD1	few	TGTGCCAGTATTGGACAGGGTAGGTCCTACAATGAGCAGTTCTTC	CASIGQGRSYNEQFF
TRBV20-1	TRBJ1-5	-	few	TGCAGTGCTAGTAGACAGGACAATCAGCCCCAGCATTTT	CSASRQDNQPQHF
TRBV20-1	TRBJ2-7	TRBD2	few	TGCAGTGCTAGAGATTTTCGGACTAGCGGGGGGTACGAGCAGTACTTC	CSARDFRTSGGYEQYF
TRBV12-3/TRBV12-4	TRBJ2-5	-	many	TGTGCCAGCAGTTTAGGTCGGATGAAAGAGACCCAGTACTTC	CASSLGRMKETQYF